Below, 32 T cell receptor beta chains from the same sample are listed, as sequenced in a study of OX40 agonist ivuxolimab in advanced cancers. The table came from immunoSEQ multiplex PCR; TCRdb's copy has only in-frame clones and leaves some out. The sample contains over 75,000 clones, about 90% of which appear only once. This specimen was CD4+ or CD8+ T cells sorted from blood, taken in a trial of the OX40 agonist ivuxolimab. All receptors derive from an adult with an advanced solid tumor such as melanoma, head and neck, liver or kidney cancer.

The chain employs TRBV30 and TRBJ2-3, with 8 bases fitting TRBD1. There are 17 residues in the CDR3. Losses at the gene ends were 3 bases for V and 0 bases for J; bases not matched to a gene: 11. Germline V gives CDR1 GTSNPN, CDR2 SVGIG (reference sequence). The chain's CDR3 is CAWRGDVDRGSTDTQYF. Here the CDR3 DNA reads TGTGCCTGGAGAGGGGACGTCGACAGGGGTAGCACAGATACGCAGTATTTT.

This clone has a handful of counts. The V and J genes are TRBV7-9 and TRBJ2-7; D not certain. The ends were cut back, 0 bases at V and 0 bases at J, with 6 bases in the middle. The CDR3 runs 14 residues. Per the germline V gene, CDR1 is SEHNR and CDR2 is FQNEAQ (reference sequence). Here the CDR3 reads CASSLAPFSYEQYF. The CDR3, as DNA: TGTGCCAGCAGCTTAGCTCCTTTCTCCTACGAGCAGTACTTC.

The rearrangement joins TRBV4-2 to TRBJ2-7; 10 bases fit TRBD2. This CDR3 has 15 amino acids. Germline CDR1 reads LGHNA; CDR2 reads YNFKEQ. Trimming took 2 bases from V and 9 from J; bases not matched to a gene: 10. DNA of the CDR3: TGTGCCAGCAGCCAAAGACTAGCGGGTCGACCTGGGCAGTACTTC. It encodes CASSQRLAGRPGQYF.

The rearrangement uses TRBV2 and TRBJ2-7, with 13 bases aligning to TRBD2. With 5 bases clipped from V and 5 bases from J, the junction kept 12 bases outside the gene matches. The CDR3 runs 17 residues. The germline gives CDR1 SNHLY, CDR2 FYNNEI. The CDR3 DNA follows: TGTGCCAGCAGTCCCACCCGTGGACTAGCGGGAGCCAACGAGCAGTACTTC. This sequence encodes CASSPTRGLAGANEQYF.

The CDR3 nucleotides read TGTGCCACCAGCAGAGGGGGAGCAGCGACGATCACAGATACGCAGTATTTT. It codes for CATSRGGAATITDTQYF. This chain joins TRBV15 and TRBJ2-3, with D maybe TRBD2 (5 bases). V was shortened by 1 base and J by 2 bases, with 16 bases between the two germline ends. The CDR3 runs 17 residues. Germline-derived CDR1 and CDR2 are LNHNV and YYDKDF (reference sequence). Filled out from reference TRBV15 and TRBJ2-3, the complete variable domain reads DAMVIQNPRYQVTQFGKPVTLSCSQTLNHNVMYWYQQKSSQAPKLLFHYYDKDFNNEADTPDNFQSRRPNTSFCFLDIRSPGLGDTAMYLCATSRGGAATITDTQYFGPGTRLTVL.

The chain carries TRBV7-6 and TRBJ2-3, with a weak D call TRBD1 (6 bases). Per germline, CDR1 SGHVS and CDR2 FNYEAQ. CDR3 length: 13 amino acids. Trimming left V 5 bases short and J 2 bases short, with 8 bases between. CDR3 protein: CASSRGNTDTQYF. The CDR3 DNA is TGTGCCAGCAGCAGGGGGAACACAGATACGCAGTATTTT.

The chain is built from TRBV7-2 and TRBJ1-1; D uncertain. In germline, CDR1 is SGHTA, CDR2 FQGNSA. The CDR3 covers 14 residues. The V end was cut by 1 base, the J end by 5 bases, with 11 bases between. This CDR3 is CASSLGGQGTEAFF. CDR3 in DNA: TGTGCCAGCAGCTTAGGCGGGCAAGGGACTGAAGCTTTCTTT.

The genes are TRBV7-2 and TRBJ2-2, with TRBD2 identical over 14 bases. The J segment lost 6 bases and the V segment lost 1 base, leaving 4 bases of the junction unmatched. CDR1 SGHTA and CDR2 FQGNSA come from the germline V gene. The CDR3 is 17 residues long. The CDR3 nucleotides read TGTGCCAGCAGCTTAGTAGGACTAGCGGGAGGTTCCGGGGAGCTGTTTTTT. It specifies CASSLVGLAGGSGELFF.

The chain carries TRBV7-6 and TRBJ2-1, with 8 bases fitting TRBD1. Trimming removed 4 bases from V and 8 bases from J; junction bases left unmatched: 10. The CDR3 is 15 residues long. Germline-derived CDR1 and CDR2 are SGHVS and FNYEAQ. The CDR3 loop is CASSSGQGPGYEQFF. CDR3 DNA: TGTGCCAGCAGCTCTGGACAGGGTCCCGGTTATGAGCAGTTCTTC.

The chain has TRBV7-3 and TRBJ2-2; TRBD2 matches at 10 bases. CDR3 length: 18 residues. V trimming: 6 bases; J trimming: 0 bases; junction bases outside the gene matches: 10. Germline CDR1 SGHTA, CDR2 FQGTGA. In DNA form, the CDR3 reads TGTGCCAGCAGTCCCGAAGTAGCGGGAGGAACGAACACCGGGGAGCTGTTTTTT. It translates to CASSPEVAGGTNTGELFF.

The V and J genes are TRBV7-2 and TRBJ2-7, with D unclear. Trimming removed 9 bases from V and 3 bases from J, with 18 bases in between. In germline, CDR1 is SGHTA, CDR2 FQGNSA. The CDR3 extends over 14 amino acids. CDR3 protein: CASKEQPDIYEQYF. The CDR3 DNA follows: TGTGCCAGTAAGGAGCAGCCGGATATCTACGAGCAGTACTTC.

The chain is built from TRBV2 and TRBJ2-3; D call uncertain. Germline V gene sequence: CDR1 SNHLY, CDR2 FYNNEI. Deletions cut 2 bases from V and 1 base from J, with 10 bases between. The CDR3 is 15 residues long. In DNA form, the CDR3 reads TGTGCCAGCAGTGAACGTGATCTTCGCACAGATACGCAGTATTTT. Protein product: CASSERDLRTDTQYF.

This rearrangement joins TRBV11-2 to TRBJ2-1, with a tentative D call TRBD2 (5 bases). V shed 6 bases and J shed 8 bases, with 17 bases lying between them. From germline, CDR1 is SGHAT and CDR2 FQNNGV. The CDR3 contains 14 residues. The CDR3 sequence: CASRLLGSSDEQFF. In DNA form, the CDR3 reads TGTGCCAGCAGACTATTAGGGAGTTCCGATGAGCAGTTCTTC.

The DNA of the CDR3 is TGTGCCAGCAGCGTTCTAGCGGGAGGGCCAGTCGAGGTCCTATACGAGCAGTACTTC. Its translation is CASSVLAGGPVEVLYEQYF. The chain joins TRBV7-2 to TRBJ2-5, with TRBD2 identical over 12 bases. With the DNA end fitting TRBJ2-7 better, the J assignment may be wrong. Germline CDR1 is SGHTA and CDR2 is FQGNSA. CDR3 size: 19 residues.

The chain combines TRBV30 with TRBJ1-2, with 7 bases fitting TRBD1. The CDR3 runs to 15 residues. The V gene end was trimmed by 2 bases and the J gene end by 0 bases; junction bases not matched to a gene: 6. CDR1 is GTSNPN and CDR2 is SVGIG in the germline V gene (reference sequence). For the CDR3, the DNA is TGTGCCTGGAGTTCCGGGACAGACCCTAACTATGGCTACACCTTC. It encodes CAWSSGTDPNYGYTF.

The chain links TRBV11-3 to TRBJ2-1, with 10 bases lining up with TRBD2. The V gene end was trimmed by 3 bases and the J gene end by 6 bases; junction bases not matched to a gene: 8. There are 16 residues in the CDR3. CDR1 SGHNT and CDR2 YENEEA come from the germline V gene. The DNA for the CDR3 is TGTGCCAGCAGCTTGGGGCTAGCGGGAGTACGCAATGAGCAGTTCTTC. It yields the protein CASSLGLAGVRNEQFF.

V is TRBV27 and J is TRBJ1-5; no clear D. V shed 3 bases and J shed 5 bases, with 8 bases lying between them. This CDR3 has 13 residues. CDR1 and CDR2 (germline): MNHEY, SMNVEV (reference sequence). The CDR3 nucleotides are TGTGCCAGCAGTTTTGGCAGATATCAGCCCCAGCATTTT. Its protein is CASSFGRYQPQHF.

The rearrangement uses TRBV6-5 and TRBJ1-5; no clear D. Germline lookup yields CDR1 MNHEY and CDR2 SVGAGI. The CDR3 runs to 13 residues. V was clipped by 2 bases and J by 3 bases, with 5 bases between them. The CDR3 loop is CASSYTYNQPQHF. The CDR3 coding sequence is TGTGCCAGCAGTTACACCTACAATCAGCCCCAGCATTTT.

The V and J genes are TRBV5-5 and TRBJ2-6, with a tentative D call TRBD2 (5 bases). The V end was cut by 7 bases, the J end by 0 bases, with 11 bases between. From germline, CDR1 is SGHKS and CDR2 YYEKEE (reference sequence). The CDR3 contains 15 residues. The CDR3 DNA reads as TGTGCCAGCTGCCTTCGGGGCTCTGGGGCCAACGTCCTGACTTTC. Its protein is CASCLRGSGANVLTF.

This rearrangement joins TRBV28 to TRBJ1-5; 10 bases agree with TRBD1. This CDR3 comprises 15 residues. V was pared by 6 bases and J by 5 bases, with 7 bases of the junction left unmatched. Germline loops: CDR1 MDHEN, CDR2 SYDVKM. The CDR3 DNA reads as TGTGCCAGCAGACGGGGACAGGGGAACGATCAGCCCCAGCATTTT. Translating it yields CASRRGQGNDQPQHF.

The chain links TRBV27 to TRBJ1-1, with a tentative D call TRBD1 (6 bases). The CDR3 covers 15 residues. Trimming removed 5 bases at V and 1 base at J, with 14 bases between. The germline CDR1 and CDR2 sequences are MNHEY and SMNVEV (reference sequence). CDR3 coding DNA: TGTGCCAGCAGTAAATTGGGGGCTGGGAACACTGAAGCTTTCTTT. This codes for CASSKLGAGNTEAFF.

The chain combines TRBV11-1 with TRBJ2-1, with a tentative D call TRBD2 (6 bases). Germline assignment: CDR1 SGHAT and CDR2 FQDESV (reference sequence). This CDR3 region has 16 residues. V lost 1 base to trimming and J lost 6 bases, with 16 bases between them. The CDR3 region has the DNA TGTGCCAGCAGCTTAGGTAGGCGGGAAACCTCCAATGAGCAGTTCTTC. This sequence encodes CASSLGRRETSNEQFF.

This rearrangement joins TRBV6-6 to TRBJ2-7, with no clear D. Trimming cost V 0 bases and J 2 bases, with 8 bases left between them. The CDR3 loop spans 14 amino acids. Looked up from germline, CDR1 is MNHNY and CDR2 is SVGAGI (reference sequence). The CDR3 sequence is CASSYSMGTYEQYF. In nucleotides, the CDR3 is TGTGCCAGCAGTTACTCGATGGGGACCTACGAGCAGTACTTC.

This clone appeared a single time. The chain carries TRBV5-1 and TRBJ2-5; TRBD2 matches at 11 bases. Germline CDR1 is SGHRS and CDR2 is YFSETQ. V shed 5 bases and J 5 bases; nucleotides not matched to a gene: 5. The length of the CDR3 is 14 residues. DNA for the CDR3: TGCGCCAGCAGTGCTAGCGGGAGGTCGGAGACCCAGTACTTC. As protein: CASSASGRSETQYF.

The chain employs TRBV7-3 and TRBJ2-1, with a tentative D call TRBD1 (6 bases). Deletions cut 2 bases from V and 5 bases from J, with 13 bases between. The CDR3 runs 15 residues. The V gene's germline CDR1 is SGHTA and CDR2 FQGTGA. The CDR3 loop is CASSLSGAINNEQFF. The CDR3 nucleotides are TGTGCCAGCAGCTTATCAGGGGCCATAAACAATGAGCAGTTCTTC.

V and J are TRBV5-6 and TRBJ2-5; weak D call: TRBD1 (6 bases). V dropped 0 bases and J dropped 5 bases, with 8 bases sitting between them. The length of the CDR3 is 13 residues. The germline gives CDR1 SGHDT, CDR2 YYEEEE. The CDR3 bases are TGTGCCAGCAGCTTGGTGGGGGCCGAGACCCAGTACTTC. As protein: CASSLVGAETQYF.

The rearrangement joins TRBV7-3 to TRBJ2-5; TRBD1 or TRBD2 may be the D gene (5 bases each). The CDR3 is made up of 14 amino acids. Germline V lookup: CDR1 SGHTA, CDR2 FQGTGA. Trimming removed 5 bases from V and 2 bases from J, with 12 bases in between. CDR3 in DNA: TGTGCCAGCAGCGTCGCAGGGACGCAAGAGACCCAGTACTTC. Amino acid sequence: CASSVAGTQETQYF.

The V and J genes are TRBV27 and TRBJ2-7; possible D gene TRBD2, 7 bases. The CDR3 is 16 residues long. CDR1 and CDR2 (germline): MNHEY, SMNVEV (reference sequence). The V end was cut by 2 bases, the J end by 3 bases, with 17 bases between. The CDR3 DNA sequence: TGTGCCAGCAGTTTAGTGGGGGGGACACTTATCTACGAGCAGTACTTC. Amino acids: CASSLVGGTLIYEQYF.

The rearrangement uses TRBV9 and TRBJ2-3; 11 nucleotides align to TRBD2. The J segment lost 5 bases and the V segment lost 0 bases, leaving 5 bases of the junction unmatched. In germline, CDR1 is SGDLS, CDR2 YYNGEE. The CDR3 totals 16 residues. CDR3 region: CASSVGASGRRDTQYF. The CDR3 DNA reads TGTGCCAGCAGCGTAGGGGCTAGCGGGAGGAGAGATACGCAGTATTTT.

The V call is TRBV29-1, the J call TRBJ1-1, with 7 bases that match TRBD1. The CDR3 runs 13 residues. CDR1 is SQVTM and CDR2 is ANQGSEA in the germline V gene. V trimming: 6 bases; J trimming: 5 bases; junction bases outside the gene matches: 9. Here the CDR3 DNA reads TGCAGCGTCCAGGGGGGGCAAGGAACTGAAGCTTTCTTT. Translated: CSVQGGQGTEAFF.

This sequence joins TRBV5-1 and TRBJ1-2; TRBD1 matches at 9 bases. V was pared by 4 bases and J by 1 base, with 11 bases of the junction left unmatched. The length of the CDR3 is 17 residues. Germline CDR1 is SGHRS and CDR2 is YFSETQ. Here the CDR3 reads CASSREYTGGINYGYTF. Written as DNA, the CDR3 is TGCGCCAGCAGCCGTGAATACACAGGGGGCATTAACTATGGCTACACCTTC.

The chain is built from TRBV18 and TRBJ2-3; D is ambiguous. The V and J ends lost 0 bases and 6 bases respectively, with 13 bases between them. This CDR3 comprises 15 residues. Germline lookup yields CDR1 KGHSH and CDR2 LQKENI. The CDR3 reads CASSPPGNGKDTQYF. The CDR3 DNA sequence: TGTGCCAGCTCACCACCGGGGAATGGGAAGGATACGCAGTATTTT.